This T cell receptor beta chain came from a study of blood T cell repertoires in COVID-19. Whole-study context: Samples came from the United States, Italy and Spain, spanning acute and convalescent COVID-19.

Patients of the Seattle cohort, enrolled during active infection, were followed longitudinally. In the original processing: It was from reference gene primer amplification that nucleated cell counts were estimated. Profiled with immunoSEQ multiplex PCR; TCRdb holds only in-frame clones, not every one. V and J calls and clone size follow that table, whereas D and trimming were derived from the DNA. The table lists about 270,000 clones, approximately 84% of them singletons. The CDR3 covers 14 residues. V shed 0 bases, J shed 8 bases, and the junction held 5 bases outside the gene matches. Germline loops: CDR1 SGDLS, CDR2 YYNGEE.

The TCR originated in a human donor with COVID-19, enrolled during active disease. The donor label of this sample is uncertain. This chain links TRBV9 with TRBJ2-1, with 7 bases aligning to TRBD1. Specimen: peripheral blood. CDR3 nucleotide sequence: TGTGCCAGCAGCGTAGCTGAAGGGGGCTATGAGCAGTTCTTC. Translated: CASSVAEGGYEQFF.